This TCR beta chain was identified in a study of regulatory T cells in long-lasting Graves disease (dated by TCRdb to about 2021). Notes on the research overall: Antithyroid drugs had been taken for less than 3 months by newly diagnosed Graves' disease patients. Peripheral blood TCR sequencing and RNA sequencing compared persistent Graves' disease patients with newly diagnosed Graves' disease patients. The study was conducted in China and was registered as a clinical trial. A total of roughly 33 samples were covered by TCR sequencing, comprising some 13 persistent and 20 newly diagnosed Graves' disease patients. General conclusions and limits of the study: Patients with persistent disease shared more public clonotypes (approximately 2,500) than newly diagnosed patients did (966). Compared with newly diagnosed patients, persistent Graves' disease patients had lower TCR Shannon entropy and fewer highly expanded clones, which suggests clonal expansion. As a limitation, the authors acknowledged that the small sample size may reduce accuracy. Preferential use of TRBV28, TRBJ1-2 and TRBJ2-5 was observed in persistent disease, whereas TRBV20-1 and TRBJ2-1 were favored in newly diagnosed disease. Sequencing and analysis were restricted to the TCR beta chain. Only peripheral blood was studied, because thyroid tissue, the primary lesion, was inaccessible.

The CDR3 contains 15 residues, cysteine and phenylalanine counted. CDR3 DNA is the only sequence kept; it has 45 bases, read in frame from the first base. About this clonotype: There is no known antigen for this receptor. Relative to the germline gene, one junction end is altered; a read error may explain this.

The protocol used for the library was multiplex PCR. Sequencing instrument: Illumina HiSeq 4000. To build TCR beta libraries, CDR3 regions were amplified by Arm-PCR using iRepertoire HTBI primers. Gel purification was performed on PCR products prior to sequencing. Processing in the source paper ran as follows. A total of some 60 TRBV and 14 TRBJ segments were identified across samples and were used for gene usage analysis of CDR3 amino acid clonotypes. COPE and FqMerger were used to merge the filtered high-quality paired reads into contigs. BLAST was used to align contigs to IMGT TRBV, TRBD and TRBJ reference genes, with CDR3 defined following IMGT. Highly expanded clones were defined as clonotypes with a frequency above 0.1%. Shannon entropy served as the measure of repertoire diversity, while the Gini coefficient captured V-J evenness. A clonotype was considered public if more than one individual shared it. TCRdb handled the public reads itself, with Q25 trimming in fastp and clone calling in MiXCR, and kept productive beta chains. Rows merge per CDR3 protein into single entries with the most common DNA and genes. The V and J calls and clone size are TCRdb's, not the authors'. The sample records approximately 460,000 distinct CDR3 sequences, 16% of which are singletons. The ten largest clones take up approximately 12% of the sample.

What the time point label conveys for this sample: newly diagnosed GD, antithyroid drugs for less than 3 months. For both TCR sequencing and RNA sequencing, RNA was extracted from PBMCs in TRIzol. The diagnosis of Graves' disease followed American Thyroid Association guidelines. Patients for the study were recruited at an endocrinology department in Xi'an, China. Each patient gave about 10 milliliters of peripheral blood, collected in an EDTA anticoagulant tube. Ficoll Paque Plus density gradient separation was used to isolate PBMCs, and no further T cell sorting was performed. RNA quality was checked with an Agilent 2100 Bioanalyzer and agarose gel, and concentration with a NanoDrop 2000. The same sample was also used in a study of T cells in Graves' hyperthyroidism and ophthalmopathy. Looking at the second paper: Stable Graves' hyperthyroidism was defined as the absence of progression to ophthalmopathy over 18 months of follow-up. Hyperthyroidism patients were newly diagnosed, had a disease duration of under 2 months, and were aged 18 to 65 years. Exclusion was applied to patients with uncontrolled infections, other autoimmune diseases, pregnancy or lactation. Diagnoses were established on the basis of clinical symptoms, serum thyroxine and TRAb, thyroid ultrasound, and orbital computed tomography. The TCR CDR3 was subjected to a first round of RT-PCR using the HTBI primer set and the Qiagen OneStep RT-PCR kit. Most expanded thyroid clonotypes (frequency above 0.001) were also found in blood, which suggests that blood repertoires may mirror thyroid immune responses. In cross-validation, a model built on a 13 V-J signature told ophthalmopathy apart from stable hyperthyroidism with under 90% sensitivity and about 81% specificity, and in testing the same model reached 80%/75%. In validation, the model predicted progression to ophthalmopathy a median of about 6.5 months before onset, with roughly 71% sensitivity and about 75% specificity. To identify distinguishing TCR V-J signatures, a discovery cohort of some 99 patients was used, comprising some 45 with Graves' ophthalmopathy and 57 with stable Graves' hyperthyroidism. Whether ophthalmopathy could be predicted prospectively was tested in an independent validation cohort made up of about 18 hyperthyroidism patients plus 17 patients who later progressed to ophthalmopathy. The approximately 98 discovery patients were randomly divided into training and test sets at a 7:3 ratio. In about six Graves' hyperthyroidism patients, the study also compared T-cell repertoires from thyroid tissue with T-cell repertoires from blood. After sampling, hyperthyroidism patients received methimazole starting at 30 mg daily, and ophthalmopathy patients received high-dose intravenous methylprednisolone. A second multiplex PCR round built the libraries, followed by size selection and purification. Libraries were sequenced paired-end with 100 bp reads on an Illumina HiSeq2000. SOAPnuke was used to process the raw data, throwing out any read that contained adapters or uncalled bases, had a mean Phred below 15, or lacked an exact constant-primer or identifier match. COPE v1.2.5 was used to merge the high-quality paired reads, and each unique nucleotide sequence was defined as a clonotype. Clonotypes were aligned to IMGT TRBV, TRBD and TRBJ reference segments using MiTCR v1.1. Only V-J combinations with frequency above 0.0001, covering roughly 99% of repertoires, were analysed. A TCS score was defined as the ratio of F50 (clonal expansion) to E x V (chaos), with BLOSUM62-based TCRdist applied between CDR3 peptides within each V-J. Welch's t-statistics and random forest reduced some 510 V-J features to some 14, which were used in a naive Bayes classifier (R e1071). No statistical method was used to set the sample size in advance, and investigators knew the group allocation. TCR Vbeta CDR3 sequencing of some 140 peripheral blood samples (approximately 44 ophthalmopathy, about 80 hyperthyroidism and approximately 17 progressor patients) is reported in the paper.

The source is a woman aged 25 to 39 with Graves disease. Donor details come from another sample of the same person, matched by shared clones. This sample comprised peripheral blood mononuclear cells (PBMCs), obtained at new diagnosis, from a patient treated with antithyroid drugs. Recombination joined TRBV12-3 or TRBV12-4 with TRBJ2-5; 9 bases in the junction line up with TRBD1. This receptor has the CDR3 CAISESTGGGETQYF. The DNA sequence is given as TGTGCCATCAGTGAGTCTACAGGGGGCGGAGAGACCCAGTACTTC.